The next 24 T cell receptor beta chains were all read from a single sample in a study of cytomegalovirus exposure and HLA in healthy donors. 60 Vbeta and 13 Jbeta primers were used in PCR. Assay: immunoSEQ multiplex PCR; the TCRdb copy retains only in-frame clones and omits some. This table has about 150,000 clones, roughly 70% appearing once. The sample was PBMCs. Receptor source: a man aged 25-40 years in good health and CMV-seropositive.

This clone has just a few counts. The V and J genes are TRBV7-8 and TRBJ1-2; D is undetermined. The germline CDR1 and CDR2 sequences are SGHVS and FQNEAQ. The germline V and J ends were trimmed by 1 base and 4 bases, with 7 bases remaining between them. The CDR3 length is 13 residues. For the CDR3, the DNA is TGTGCCAGCAGCTTAGAACAGTTCTATGGCTACACCTTC. Protein: CASSLEQFYGYTF.

This clone was detected only a few times. The V call is TRBV5-1, the J call TRBJ2-7; 10 positions agree with TRBD2. CDR3 length: 14 amino acids. V trimming: 5 bases; J trimming: 0 bases; junction bases outside the gene matches: 2. The germline gives CDR1 SGHRS, CDR2 YFSETQ. The CDR3 nucleotides are TGCGCCAGCAGAGCGGGAGGGAGCTCCTACGAGCAGTACTTC. Translation gives CASRAGGSSYEQYF. The entire variable domain, with the rest obtained from reference TRBV5-1 and TRBJ2-7, is as follows: KAGVTQTPRYLIKTRGQQVTLSCSPISGHRSVSWYQQTPGQGLQFLFEYFSETQRNKGNFPGRFSGRQFSNSRSEMNVSTLELGDSALYLCASRAGGSSYEQYFGPGTRLTVT.

The chain has TRBV30 and TRBJ2-5, with 9 bases aligning to TRBD2. V shed 5 bases, J shed 5 bases, and the junction held 18 bases outside the gene matches. CDR3 length: 17 residues. Per the germline V gene, CDR1 is GTSNPN and CDR2 is SVGIG (reference sequence). The CDR3 sequence is CAWGNSGSGLSGETQYF. Here the CDR3 DNA reads TGTGCCTGGGGAAATAGCGGGAGCGGTCTGAGTGGGGAGACCCAGTACTTC. The full variable domain, completed using reference TRBV30 and TRBJ2-5, is SQTIHQWPATLVQPVGSPLSLECTVEGTSNPNLYWYRQAAGRGLQLLFYSVGIGQISSEVPQNLSASRPQDRQFILSSKKLLLSDSGFYLCAWGNSGSGLSGETQYFGPGTRLLVL.

This clone was detected only a few times. This chain joins TRBV19 and TRBJ1-5; 10 positions agree with TRBD1. Trimming removed 5 bases from V and 0 bases from J; junction bases left unmatched: 1. Germline V gives CDR1 LNHDA, CDR2 SQIVND (reference sequence). CDR3 length: 15 residues. CDR3 amino acids: CASSGTGDSNQPQHF. Here the CDR3 DNA reads TGTGCCAGTAGTGGGACAGGGGATAGCAATCAGCCCCAGCATTTT.

The gene calls are TRBV19 and TRBJ1-1; tentatively, D is TRBD1 (6 bases). CDR1 and CDR2 from the germline V gene are LNHDA and SQIVND (reference sequence). The CDR3 has 15 amino acids. The germline V and J ends were trimmed by 6 bases and 5 bases, with 19 bases remaining between them. CDR3 amino acids: CASRNRETIKTEAFF. CDR3 coding DNA: TGTGCCAGTAGGAACAGGGAAACGATTAAGACTGAAGCTTTCTTT.

This chain joins TRBV5-1 and TRBJ1-1; the D gene is possibly TRBD1 (5 bases). Germline loops: CDR1 SGHRS, CDR2 YFSETQ. The CDR3 has 14 residues. V lost 4 bases and J 1 base, leaving 11 bases between the germline ends. The CDR3 is CASSGAIGNTEAFF. As DNA, the CDR3 is TGCGCCAGCAGCGGGGCAATTGGGAACACTGAAGCTTTCTTT.

This chain uses TRBV7-3 with TRBJ2-1; D is uncertain. This CDR3 region has 12 residues. CDR1 and CDR2 from the germline V gene are SGHTA and FQGTGA. V was pared by 4 bases and J by 5 bases, with 6 bases between. The chain's CDR3 is CASSSQDNEQFF. CDR3 in DNA: TGTGCCAGCAGCTCACAAGACAATGAGCAGTTCTTC.

The chain has TRBV4-1 and TRBJ2-7; TRBD2 agrees at 10 bases. V lost 0 bases, J lost 5 bases, and 4 bases stayed unmatched. The CDR3 is 15 amino acids. The germline V gene encodes CDR1 MGHRA and CDR2 YSYEKL. The CDR3 region is CASSQEGLAIHEQYF. The DNA for the CDR3 is TGCGCCAGCAGCCAAGAGGGACTAGCGATCCACGAGCAGTACTTC.

V is TRBV28 and J is TRBJ1-1; TRBD1 aligns across 8 bases. Germline CDR1 and CDR2: MDHEN and SYDVKM. This CDR3 comprises 16 residues. Trimming took 6 bases from V and 0 from J; bases not matched to a gene: 9. DNA of the CDR3: TGTGCCAGCAGGGAGTTTTCGACAGGGGTGAACACTGAAGCTTTCTTT. This encodes CASREFSTGVNTEAFF.

The chain employs TRBV2 and TRBJ2-3, with TRBD2 identical over 10 bases. The CDR3 length is 17 residues. Germline V lookup: CDR1 SNHLY, CDR2 FYNNEI. Unmatched junction bases numbered 7, after V lost 2 bases and J lost 2 bases. In nucleotides, the CDR3 is TGTGCCAGCAGTGAACAGTTAGCGGGAGGCAACACAGATACGCAGTATTTT. Amino acid sequence: CASSEQLAGGNTDTQYF.

V and J are TRBV5-1 and TRBJ2-3; possible D gene TRBD2, 5 bases. Per the germline V gene, CDR1 is SGHRS and CDR2 is YFSETQ. The CDR3 totals 14 residues. Trimming shortened V by 5 bases and J by 2 bases, and 12 bases separated the two germline ends. CDR3 sequence: CASRWESFTDTQYF. CDR3 bases: TGCGCCAGCAGGTGGGAGTCGTTCACAGATACGCAGTATTTT.

This clone was detected a few times. The gene calls are TRBV6-1 and TRBJ1-4, with D perhaps TRBD1 (5 bases). CDR1 is MNHNS, CDR2 SASEGT, per germline. V dropped 3 bases and J dropped 7 bases, with 15 bases sitting between them. The CDR3 contains 15 residues. CDR3 in amino acids: CASSETVGFIEKLFF. The CDR3 DNA is TGTGCCAGCAGTGAGACAGTAGGTTTTATTGAAAAACTGTTTTTT.

This chain joins TRBV18 and TRBJ1-2; 8 bases match TRBD1. The V gene's germline CDR1 is KGHSH and CDR2 LQKENI. This CDR3 is built from 15 residues. The J segment lost 5 bases and the V segment lost 4 bases, leaving 9 bases of the junction unmatched. CDR3 sequence (DNA): TGTGCCAGCTCACTTGGGGACAGGACGAGATATGGCTACACCTTC. Amino acid sequence: CASSLGDRTRYGYTF. Drawing the rest from reference TRBV18 and TRBJ1-2, the complete variable domain is NAGVMQNPRHLVRRRGQEARLRCSPMKGHSHVYWYRQLPEEGLKFMVYLQKENIIDESGMPKERFSAEFPKEGPSILRIQQVVRGDSAAYFCASSLGDRTRYGYTFGSGTRLTVV.

This clone was seen once. The chain has TRBV28 and TRBJ1-2, with 8 bases fitting TRBD1. The germline V gene has CDR1 MDHEN and CDR2 SYDVKM. J gave up 5 bases and V 7 bases, and 9 bases lay outside the gene matches. The CDR3 is made up of 14 amino acids. This chain's CDR3 is CASTQTGQDYGYTF. The CDR3 coding sequence is TGTGCCAGCACCCAAACGGGACAGGATTATGGCTACACCTTC.

This clone was counted only a few times. V usage is TRBV10-2 and J usage is TRBJ1-1, with D perhaps TRBD1 (6 bases). V lost 8 bases and J lost 11, with 15 bases in between. The CDR3 is made up of 11 amino acids. Looked up from germline, CDR1 is WSHSY and CDR2 is SAAADI. This chain's CDR3 is CASQTGGDAFF. DNA for the CDR3: TGCGCCAGCCAAACGGGGGGCGACGCTTTCTTT.

This clone was counted between two and nine times. The gene calls are TRBV5-4 and TRBJ1-4; TRBD1 agrees at 9 bases. The germline V gene encodes CDR1 SGHNT and CDR2 YYREEE (reference sequence). V dropped 4 bases and J dropped 8; count of bases not matched to a gene: 6. The CDR3 loop spans 14 amino acids. The chain's CDR3 is CASSLQGAEEKLFF. The CDR3 bases are TGTGCCAGCAGCCTACAGGGGGCTGAGGAAAAACTGTTTTTT.

This clone was recorded a few times. The V gene is TRBV10-3, the J gene TRBJ2-3; TRBD2 matches at 13 bases. V was pared by 6 bases and J by 1 base, with 4 bases of the junction left unmatched. The CDR3 has 16 amino acids. Germline lookup yields CDR1 ENHRY and CDR2 SYGVKD. The CDR3 bases are TGTGCCATCAGGGCCGGGACTAGCGGGGGCACAGATACGCAGTATTTT. Residues: CAIRAGTSGGTDTQYF.

This rearrangement joins TRBV30 to TRBJ2-3, with D possibly matching TRBD2 (6 bases). Per germline, CDR1 GTSNPN and CDR2 SVGIG (reference sequence). Trimming took off 3 bases at V and 2 bases at J, with 21 bases between the two ends. The CDR3 totals 17 residues. CDR3 sequence reads: CAWSRFLTQRATDTQYF. The CDR3 region has the DNA TGTGCCTGGAGCCGCTTCCTCACACAGCGGGCCACAGATACGCAGTATTTT.

This chain uses TRBV6-5 with TRBJ1-1; no firm D call. CDR3 length: 15 residues. V lost 0 bases, J lost 1 base, and 9 bases lay in between. Germline V gene lookup returns CDR1 MNHEY and CDR2 SVGAGI. CDR3: CASSYSSYRNTEAFF. The DNA for the CDR3 is TGTGCCAGCAGTTACTCGAGTTACAGGAACACTGAAGCTTTCTTT.

The chain joins TRBV10-3 to TRBJ2-3; D may be TRBD1 (6 bases). Per the germline V gene, CDR1 is ENHRY and CDR2 is SYGVKD. The CDR3 covers 14 residues. Between the trimmed V and J ends, which lost 6 bases and 4 bases, there was a span of 14 bases. The CDR3 DNA reads TGTGCCATCAGCCCAGGGGTTTCTGCAGATACGCAGTATTTT. Protein: CAISPGVSADTQYF.

The chain joins TRBV27 to TRBJ2-5; 9 bases are a match to TRBD2. The J call may be wrong; the DNA end is better matched by TRBJ2-7. Germline V CDR1 and CDR2: MNHEY, SMNVEV (reference sequence). The CDR3 sequence is 16 residues long. The CDR3 reads CASSPFTSGWNYEQYF. DNA of the CDR3: TGTGCCAGCAGTCCCTTTACTAGCGGGTGGAACTACGAGCAGTACTTC.

This clone was counted a single time. The chain recombines TRBV28 with TRBJ2-7; the D gene is possibly TRBD2 (5 bases). Germline loops: CDR1 MDHEN, CDR2 SYDVKM. The CDR3 spans 16 residues. With 7 bases removed from V and 2 bases from J, the gap between germline ends came to 21 bases. In nucleotides, the CDR3 is TGTGCCAGCACCACGGGGAACCTACTGATGACCTACGAGCAGTACTTC. It specifies CASTTGNLLMTYEQYF.

Details on this clone: One junction end disagrees with the germline gene, perhaps due to a read error. The chain recombines TRBV9 with TRBJ2-1; D is perhaps TRBD1 (6 bases). The length of the CDR3 is 12 residues. Germline V CDR1 and CDR2: SGDLS, YYNGEE. The CDR3 nucleotides are TGTGCCAGCAGCGCGGCTGTCCAGGGGACCCTCTTC. Its protein product is CASSAAVQGTLF.

This chain joins TRBV19 and TRBJ2-7, with 7 bases fitting TRBD2. V lost 6 bases and J lost 6; bases outside the gene matches: 8. The CDR3 consists of 13 residues. Per germline, CDR1 LNHDA and CDR2 SQIVND (reference sequence). In DNA, the CDR3 is TGTGCCAGTAGAGCGGGACCGGGGAGCGAGCAGTACTTC. Translating it yields CASRAGPGSEQYF.